In this sample, the clone carrying this TCR beta chain turned up many times. Researchers made TCR beta libraries by using iRepertoire HTBI primers and running Arm-PCR on CDR3 regions. TCRdb reprocessed the multiplex PCR reads via MiXCR and lists one record per CDR3 protein. This table has some 450,000 distinct CDR3 sequences, about 20% appearing once. Time point here: persistent/refractory GD, antithyroid drugs over 5 years with positive TRAb. With RNA extracted from PBMCs as input, the TCR library was made. The sample belongs to a study of regulatory T cells in long-lasting Graves disease. The ends lost 5 bases at V and 7 bases at J; junction bases unmatched: 7. Per germline, CDR1 MDHEN and CDR2 SYDVKM. The CDR3 runs to 15 residues.

Sequenced here: peripheral blood mononuclear cells (PBMCs), sampled when the disease was refractory, from a patient treated with antithyroid drugs. This receptor was identified in a female donor with Graves disease. The V call is TRBV28, the J call TRBJ2-7; 14 nucleotides match TRBD2. This CDR3 is CASSPGLAGVNEQYF. In nucleotides, the CDR3 is TGTGCCAGCAGTCCGGGACTAGCGGGAGTTAATGAGCAGTACTTC. The full variable domain, its missing parts supplied by reference TRBV28 and TRBJ2-7, is DVKVTQSSRYLVKRTGEKVFLECVQDMDHENMFWYRQDPGLGLRLIYFSYDVKMKEKGDIPEGYSVSREKKERFSLILESASTNQTSMYLCASSPGLAGVNEQYFGPGTRLTVT.